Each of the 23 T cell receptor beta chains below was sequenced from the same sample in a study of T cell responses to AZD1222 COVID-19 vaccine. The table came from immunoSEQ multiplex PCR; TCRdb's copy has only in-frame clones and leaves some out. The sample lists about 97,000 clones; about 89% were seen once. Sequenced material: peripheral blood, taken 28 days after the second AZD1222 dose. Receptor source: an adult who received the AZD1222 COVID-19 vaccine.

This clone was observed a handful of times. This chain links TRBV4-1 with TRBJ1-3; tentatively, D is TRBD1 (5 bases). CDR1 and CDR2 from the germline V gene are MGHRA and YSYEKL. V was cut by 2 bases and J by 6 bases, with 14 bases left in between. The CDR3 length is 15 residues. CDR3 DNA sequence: TGCGCCAGCAGCCAACCGTTGACAGTCGAAAACACCATATATTTT. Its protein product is CASSQPLTVENTIYF.

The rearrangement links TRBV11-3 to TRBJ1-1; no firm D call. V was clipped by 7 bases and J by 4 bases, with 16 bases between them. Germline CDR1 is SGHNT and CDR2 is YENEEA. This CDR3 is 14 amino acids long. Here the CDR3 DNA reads TGTGCCAGCACTAATCCTCCCCCGGGCACTGAAGCTTTCTTT. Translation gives CASTNPPPGTEAFF. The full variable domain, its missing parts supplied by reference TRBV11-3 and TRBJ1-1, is EAGVVQSPRYKIIEKKQPVAFWCNPISGHNTLYWYLQNLGQGPELLIRYENEEAVDDSQLPKDRFSAERLKGVDSTLKIQPAELGDSAVYLCASTNPPPGTEAFFGQGTRLTVV.

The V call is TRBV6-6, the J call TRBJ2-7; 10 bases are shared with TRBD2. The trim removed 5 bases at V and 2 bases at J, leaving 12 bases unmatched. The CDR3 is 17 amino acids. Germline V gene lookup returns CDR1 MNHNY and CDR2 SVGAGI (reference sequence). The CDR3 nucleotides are TGTGCCAGCAGTCCCTCCCGATCAACTAGCGGGACCTACGAGCAGTACTTC. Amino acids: CASSPSRSTSGTYEQYF.

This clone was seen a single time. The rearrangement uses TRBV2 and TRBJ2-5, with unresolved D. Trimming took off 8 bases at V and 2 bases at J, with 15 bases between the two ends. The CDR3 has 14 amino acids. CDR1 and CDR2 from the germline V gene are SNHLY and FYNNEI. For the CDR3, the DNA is TGTGCCAGCCGTCCGGACGTAGGACAAGAGACCCAGTACTTC. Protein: CASRPDVGQETQYF.

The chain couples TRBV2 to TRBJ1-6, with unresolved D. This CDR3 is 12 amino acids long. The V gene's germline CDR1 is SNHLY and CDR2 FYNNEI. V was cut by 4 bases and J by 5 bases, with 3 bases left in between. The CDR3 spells CASSGNNSPLHF. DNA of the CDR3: TGTGCCAGCAGTGGCAATAATTCACCCCTCCACTTT.

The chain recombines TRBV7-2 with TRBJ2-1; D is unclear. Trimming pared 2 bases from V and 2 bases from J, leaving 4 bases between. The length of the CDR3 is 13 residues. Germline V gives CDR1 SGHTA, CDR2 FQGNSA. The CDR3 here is CASSLPAYNEQFF. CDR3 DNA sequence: TGTGCCAGCAGCTTACCGGCCTACAATGAGCAGTTCTTC.

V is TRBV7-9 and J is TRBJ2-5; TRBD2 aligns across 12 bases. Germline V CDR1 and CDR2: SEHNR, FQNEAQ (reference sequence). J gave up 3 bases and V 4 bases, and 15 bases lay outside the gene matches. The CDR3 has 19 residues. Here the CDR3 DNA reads TGTGCCAGCAGCTCCGGAGGACTAGCGGGATCGCTTAGGAAAGAGACCCAGTACTTC. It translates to CASSSGGLAGSLRKETQYF.

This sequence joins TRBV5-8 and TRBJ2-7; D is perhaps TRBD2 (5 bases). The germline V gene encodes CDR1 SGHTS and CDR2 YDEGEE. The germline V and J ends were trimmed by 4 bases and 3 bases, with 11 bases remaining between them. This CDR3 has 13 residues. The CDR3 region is CASSTSDFYEQYF. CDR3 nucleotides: TGTGCCAGCAGCACGTCGGACTTCTACGAGCAGTACTTC.

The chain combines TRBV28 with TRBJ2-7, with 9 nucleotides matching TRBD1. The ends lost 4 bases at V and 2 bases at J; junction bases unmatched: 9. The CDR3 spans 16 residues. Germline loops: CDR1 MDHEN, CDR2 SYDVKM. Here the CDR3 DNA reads TGTGCCAGCAGTTCCGGGGGACAGGGTCTGACCTACGAGCAGTACTTC. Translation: CASSSGGQGLTYEQYF.

The chain's CDR3 is CASSPRAGRGYTF. Here the CDR3 DNA reads TGTGCCAGCAGCCCTAGGGCCGGGCGAGGCTACACCTTC. The chain uses TRBV3-1 (or the pseudogene TRBV3-2) and TRBJ1-2; unclear D gene. CDR1 and CDR2 (germline): LGHDT, YNNKEL (reference sequence). Trimming cost V 4 bases and J 8 bases, with 14 bases left between them. The CDR3 spans 13 residues.

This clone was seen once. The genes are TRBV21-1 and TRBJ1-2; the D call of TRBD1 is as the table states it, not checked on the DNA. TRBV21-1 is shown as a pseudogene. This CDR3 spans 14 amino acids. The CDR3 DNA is TGTGCCAGCAGCAAAGGCAGGGGGCGTTATGGCTACACCTTC. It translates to CASSKGRGRYGYTF.

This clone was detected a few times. The CDR3, as DNA: TGTGCCAGCAGCTTTACTGGGGCCGGGGAGCTGTTTTTT. It codes for CASSFTGAGELFF. This chain links TRBV7-2 with TRBJ2-2, with D unclear. V was pared by 3 bases and J by 6 bases, with 8 bases between. Germline lookup yields CDR1 SGHTA and CDR2 FQGNSA. This CDR3 has 13 residues.

This CDR3 is CASSSPLARGGGYYEQYF. The CDR3 DNA is TGTGCCAGCAGTTCCCCCCTGGCGCGGGGGGGCGGCTACTACGAGCAGTACTTC. This chain uses TRBV28 with TRBJ2-7; 9 bases match TRBD2. This CDR3 spans 18 amino acids. V was pared by 4 bases and J by 3 bases, with 16 bases of the junction left unmatched. From germline, CDR1 is MDHEN and CDR2 SYDVKM.

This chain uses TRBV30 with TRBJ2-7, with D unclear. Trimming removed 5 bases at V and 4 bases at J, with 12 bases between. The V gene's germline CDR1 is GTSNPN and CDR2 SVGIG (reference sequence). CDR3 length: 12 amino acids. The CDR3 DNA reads TGTGCCTGGGACAAGGGTAAATACGAGCAGTACTTC. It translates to CAWDKGKYEQYF.

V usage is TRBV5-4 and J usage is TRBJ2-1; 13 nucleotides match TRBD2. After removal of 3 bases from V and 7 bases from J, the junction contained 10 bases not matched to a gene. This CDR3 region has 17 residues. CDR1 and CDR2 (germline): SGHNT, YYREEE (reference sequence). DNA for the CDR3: TGTGCCAGCAGCTCCGGACTAGCGGGAGCAGTGGAGAATGAGCAGTTCTTC. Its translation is CASSSGLAGAVENEQFF.

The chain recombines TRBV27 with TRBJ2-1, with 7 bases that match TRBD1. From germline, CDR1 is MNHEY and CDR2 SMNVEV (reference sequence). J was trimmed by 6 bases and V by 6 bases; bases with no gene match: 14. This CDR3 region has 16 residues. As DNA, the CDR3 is TGTGCCAGCAGCCTCTCACCGGGAACAGGGGCCAATGAGCAGTTCTTC. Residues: CASSLSPGTGANEQFF.

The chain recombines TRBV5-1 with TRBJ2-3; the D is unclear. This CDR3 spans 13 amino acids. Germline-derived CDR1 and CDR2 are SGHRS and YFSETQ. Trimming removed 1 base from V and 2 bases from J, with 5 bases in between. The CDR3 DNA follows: TGCGCCAGCAGCTTGAGCCCCACAGATACGCAGTATTTT. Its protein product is CASSLSPTDTQYF.

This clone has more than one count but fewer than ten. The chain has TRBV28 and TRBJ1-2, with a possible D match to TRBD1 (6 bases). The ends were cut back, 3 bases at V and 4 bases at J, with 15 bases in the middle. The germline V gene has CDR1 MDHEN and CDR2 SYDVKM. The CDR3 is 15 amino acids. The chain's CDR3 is CASSLGAPLLYGYTF. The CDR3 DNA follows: TGTGCCAGCAGTTTGGGGGCCCCACTTCTCTATGGCTACACCTTC.

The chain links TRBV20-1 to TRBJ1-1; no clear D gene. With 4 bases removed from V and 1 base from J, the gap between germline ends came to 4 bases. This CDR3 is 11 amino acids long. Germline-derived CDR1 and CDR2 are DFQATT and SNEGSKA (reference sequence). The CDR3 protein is CSATANTEAFF. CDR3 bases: TGCAGTGCTACAGCGAACACTGAAGCTTTCTTT.

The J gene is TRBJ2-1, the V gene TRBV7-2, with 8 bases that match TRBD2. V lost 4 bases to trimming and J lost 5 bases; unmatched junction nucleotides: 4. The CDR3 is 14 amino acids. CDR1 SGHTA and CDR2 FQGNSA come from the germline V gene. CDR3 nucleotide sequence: TGTGCCAGCAGCTCCCGACTAGCGAACAATGAGCAGTTCTTC. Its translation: CASSSRLANNEQFF.

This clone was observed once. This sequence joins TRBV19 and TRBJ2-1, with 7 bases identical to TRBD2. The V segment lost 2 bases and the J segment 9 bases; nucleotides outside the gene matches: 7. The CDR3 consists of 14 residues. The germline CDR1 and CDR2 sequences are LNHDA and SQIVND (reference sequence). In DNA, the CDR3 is TGTGCCAGTAGTATAAGGGAGGGCCGGGCTGAGCAGTTCTTC. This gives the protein CASSIREGRAEQFF.

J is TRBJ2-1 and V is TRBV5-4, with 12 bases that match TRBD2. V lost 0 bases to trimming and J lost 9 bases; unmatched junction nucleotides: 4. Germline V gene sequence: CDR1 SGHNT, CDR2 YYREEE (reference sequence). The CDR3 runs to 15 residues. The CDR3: CASSLASGRAGEQFF. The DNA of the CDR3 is TGTGCCAGCAGCTTGGCTAGCGGGAGGGCCGGTGAGCAGTTCTTC.

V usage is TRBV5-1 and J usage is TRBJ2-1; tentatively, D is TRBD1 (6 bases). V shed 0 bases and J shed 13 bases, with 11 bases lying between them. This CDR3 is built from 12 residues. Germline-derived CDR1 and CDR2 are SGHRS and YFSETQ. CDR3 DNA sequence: TGCGCCAGCAGCTTGGAGCAGGGGTCCCAGTTCTTC. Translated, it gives CASSLEQGSQFF.